The sequence of this T cell receptor beta chain was determined in a study of blood T cells in healthy people across ages. General study points: Roughly linear age-related decline in beta diversity appeared, significant by age around 36.

Many counts were recorded for this clonotype. Its antigen is not identified. A sample-barcoded 5' primer and a J-beta primer mix were used in a second PCR of about 7 to 12 cycles. TCRdb itself ran the 5' RACE reads through MiXCR, one entry per CDR3 protein. Of around 650,000 distinct CDR3 sequences listed, 32% are singletons. Trimming took 4 bases from V and 7 from J; bases not matched to a gene: 9. The CDR3 spans 13 residues. CDR1 SQVTM and CDR2 ANQGSEA come from the germline V gene. This receptor was obtained from an elderly woman in good health. This sequence joins TRBV29-1 and TRBJ2-7; 8 bases line up with TRBD2. Specimen: blood. CDR3 in DNA: TGCAGCGTTGGTAAGGGGATAGCGGGAGAGCAGTACTTC. This encodes CSVGKGIAGEQYF.